One sample yielded the 19 T cell receptor beta chains listed below, sequenced in a study of blood T cell repertoires in COVID-19. Sequenced by immunoSEQ multiplex PCR; TCRdb stores in-frame clones only, minus some. The profile shows approximately 240,000 clones, nearly 95% of them singletons. What was sequenced was peripheral blood. These receptors were obtained from a young man with COVID-19, enrolled during active disease.

This sequence joins TRBV10-3 and TRBJ1-1, with no clear D. Germline CDR1 and CDR2: ENHRY and SYGVKD. This CDR3 region has 11 residues. The V end lost 4 bases, the J end lost 6 bases, and 6 bases lay between the germline ends. CDR3 loop: CAISAESEAFF. CDR3 DNA sequence: TGTGCCATCAGTGCCGAGTCTGAAGCTTTCTTT.

The chain carries TRBV5-1 and TRBJ1-1; D is unresolved. Trimming took 0 bases from V and 0 from J, leaving 6 bases between them. Germline V gene lookup returns CDR1 SGHRS and CDR2 YFSETQ. The CDR3 is 14 residues long. The CDR3 spells CASSLDSMNTEAFF. In DNA form, the CDR3 reads TGCGCCAGCAGCTTGGACAGCATGAACACTGAAGCTTTCTTT.

The CDR3 DNA reads TGTGCCAGCAGCTTAGTGGGGGCAGGCACCTCACCCCTCCACTTT. Its protein is CASSLVGAGTSPLHF. This sequence joins TRBV11-2 and TRBJ1-6, with a weak D call TRBD1 (6 bases). Per germline, CDR1 SGHAT and CDR2 FQNNGV. This CDR3 region has 15 residues. Deletions cut 1 base from V and 10 bases from J, with 14 bases between.

CDR3 DNA: TGTGCCAGCAGTGCTCCCGGGACAGAGCAGTTCTTC. It specifies CASSAPGTEQFF. The gene calls are TRBV25-1 and TRBJ2-1; a weak D match, TRBD1 (6 bases). Deletions cut 4 bases from V and 10 bases from J, with 11 bases between. Germline CDR1 is MGHDK and CDR2 is SYGVNS. The CDR3 has 12 residues.

CDR3 coding DNA: TGTGCCAGTAGCCCAACAGGGGGCAGTCAGCCCCAGCATTTT. Translated, it gives CASSPTGGSQPQHF. The genes are TRBV19 and TRBJ1-5; 9 nucleotides agree with TRBD1. V trimming: 6 bases; J trimming: 6 bases; junction bases outside the gene matches: 6. Germline-derived CDR1 and CDR2 are LNHDA and SQIVND (reference sequence). This CDR3 has 14 amino acids.

J is TRBJ2-2 and V is TRBV4-1, with 9 bases fitting TRBD1. The CDR3 has 18 residues. Germline V gives CDR1 MGHRA, CDR2 YSYEKL. J was trimmed by 3 bases and V by 4 bases; bases with no gene match: 12. The CDR3 sequence: CASSPQQRTGADTGELFF. The DNA of the CDR3 is TGCGCCAGCAGCCCACAACAAAGGACAGGGGCCGACACCGGGGAGCTGTTTTTT.

A few counts support this clone. The CDR3 loop reads CASSPLDQPQHF. CDR3 nucleotide sequence: TGTGCCAGTAGCCCTCTCGATCAGCCCCAGCATTTT. This chain connects TRBV19 to TRBJ1-5; D is undetermined. Trimming removed 6 bases from V and 5 bases from J, with 8 bases in between. Germline V gene lookup returns CDR1 LNHDA and CDR2 SQIVND (reference sequence). The CDR3 is 12 amino acids.

The chain links TRBV10-1 to TRBJ1-1, with TRBD1 as a possible D gene (5 bases). CDR1 and CDR2 from the germline V gene are WNHNN and SYGVQD (reference sequence). The V gene lost 3 bases and the J gene lost 4 bases, with 12 bases spanning the gap. The CDR3 runs 14 residues. The CDR3, as DNA: TGCGCCAGCAGTGAAGGCAGGGTGGCCACTGAAGCTTTCTTT. It codes for CASSEGRVATEAFF.

The rearrangement links TRBV18 to TRBJ1-5; 10 bases align to TRBD1. Unmatched junction bases numbered 5, after V lost 4 bases and J lost 5 bases. Germline V gene data show CDR1 as KGHSH and CDR2 as LQKENI. CDR3 length: 15 amino acids. The CDR3 DNA follows: TGTGCCAGCTCACGGACAGGGGGAAGTGATCAGCCCCAGCATTTT. It is translated as CASSRTGGSDQPQHF.

This chain joins TRBV4-1 and TRBJ2-2; D call uncertain. CDR3 length: 14 amino acids. Germline V lookup: CDR1 MGHRA, CDR2 YSYEKL. Trimming shortened V by 4 bases and J by 8 bases, and 14 bases separated the two germline ends. The CDR3 DNA reads TGCGCCAGCAGCCCTACAGTTACCGTGGGGGAGCTGTTTTTT. Protein product: CASSPTVTVGELFF.

The V gene is TRBV5-1, the J gene TRBJ1-3; no clear D gene. Germline assignment: CDR1 SGHRS and CDR2 YFSETQ. V lost 3 bases to trimming and J lost 4 bases, with 5 bases between them. This CDR3 is built from 12 residues. CDR3 coding DNA: TGCGCCAGCAGCTCCGGGGGAAACACCATATATTTT. It encodes CASSSGGNTIYF.

This clone occurred a few times. The genes are TRBV18 and TRBJ2-5; possibly TRBD1 for D (5 bases). V was clipped by 3 bases and J by 1 base, with 12 bases between them. The CDR3 contains 15 residues. Germline lookup yields CDR1 KGHSH and CDR2 LQKENI. CDR3 loop: CASSPGQGSQETQYF. Written as DNA, the CDR3 is TGTGCCAGCTCACCGGGGCAGGGATCCCAAGAGACCCAGTACTTC.

V usage is TRBV5-1 and J usage is TRBJ1-4; the match to TRBD1 covers 8 bases. This CDR3 contains 16 residues. Germline assignment: CDR1 SGHRS and CDR2 YFSETQ. After removal of 5 bases from V and 7 bases from J, the junction contained 13 bases not matched to a gene. The DNA for the CDR3 is TGCGCCAGCAGTCGGATGCCGGGACAGGAAGGTGAAAAACTGTTTTTT. Its translation: CASSRMPGQEGEKLFF.

V usage is TRBV3-1 (or the pseudogene TRBV3-2) and J usage is TRBJ1-1; 7 bases line up with TRBD1. Trimming took 1 base from V and 9 from J; bases not matched to a gene: 8. Germline CDR1 LGHDT, CDR2 YNNKEL (reference sequence). The CDR3 runs to 14 residues. CDR3 protein: CASSQGRGQTKAFF. CDR3 DNA: TGTGCCAGCAGCCAAGGAAGGGGACAGACAAAAGCTTTCTTT.

The V call is TRBV6-5, the J call TRBJ2-1, with D perhaps TRBD1 (5 bases). The CDR3 consists of 14 residues. CDR1 and CDR2 (germline): MNHEY, SVGAGI. V gave up 4 bases and J gave up 8 bases, with 15 bases separating them. The CDR3 is CASSSPTQGYEQFF. The CDR3 DNA follows: TGTGCCAGCAGTTCCCCAACTCAGGGTTATGAGCAGTTCTTC.

V and J are TRBV7-2 and TRBJ2-3; D is uncertain. With 5 bases removed from V and 4 bases from J, the gap between germline ends came to 13 bases. The CDR3 totals 14 residues. Germline-derived CDR1 and CDR2 are SGHTA and FQGNSA. CDR3 bases: TGTGCCAGCAGCACCCTAGGCATCCCAGATACGCAGTATTTT. It encodes CASSTLGIPDTQYF.

V is TRBV9 and J is TRBJ1-6; 7 nucleotides line up with TRBD1. Germline lookup yields CDR1 SGDLS and CDR2 YYNGEE. The J segment lost 9 bases and the V segment lost 0 bases, leaving 6 bases of the junction unmatched. The CDR3 runs to 15 residues. The CDR3 reads CASSVAAGGFSPLHF. The CDR3 DNA reads as TGTGCCAGCAGCGTAGCAGCAGGGGGTTTTTCACCCCTCCACTTT.

This chain joins TRBV9 and TRBJ2-3, with D perhaps TRBD1 (5 bases). Germline V gene lookup returns CDR1 SGDLS and CDR2 YYNGEE. This CDR3 has 17 amino acids. Deletions cut 0 bases from V and 0 bases from J, with 14 bases between. The CDR3 sequence is CASSVGAQETSTDTQYF. Written as DNA, the CDR3 is TGTGCCAGCAGCGTAGGAGCACAGGAAACTAGCACAGATACGCAGTATTTT. Full variable domain (remainder filled in from reference TRBV9 and TRBJ2-3): DSGVTQTPKHLITATGQRVTLRCSPRSGDLSVYWYQQSLDQGLQFLIQYYNGEERAKGNILERFSAQQFPDLHSELNLSSLELGDSALYFCASSVGAQETSTDTQYFGPGTRLTVL.

The chain combines TRBV7-6 with TRBJ2-6, with 7 nucleotides matching TRBD2. Germline CDR1 and CDR2: SGHVS and FNYEAQ. V shed 5 bases and J 2 bases; nucleotides not matched to a gene: 6. This CDR3 has 16 residues. The CDR3 DNA reads TGTGCCAGCAGCCCCCGGGGAGGGGCTGGGGCCAACGTCCTGACTTTC. Translation: CASSPRGGAGANVLTF.